A selection of T cell receptor beta chains follows, all from one sample in a study of blood T cells in healthy people across ages. TCRdb processed the 5' RACE reads anew with MiXCR; each CDR3 protein has one entry. The table records just over 800,000 distinct CDR3 sequences, 55% to 65% of them present only once. Sequenced sample: blood. These receptor sequences come from a man aged 25 to 40 in good health. Both conserved end residues are part of each CDR3. Fields, in order: V gene, J gene, D gene, clone size, CDR3 DNA, CDR3 protein. A D gene is named only where the DNA matches it firmly. Not every row has a clone size; where given, it reads once, few, many or a size class.

TRBV14,TRBJ2-3,.,.,TGTGCCAGCAGCCAAGAGAACACAGATACGCAGTATTTT,CASSQENTDTQYF
TRBV7-9,TRBJ2-7,.,.,TGTGCCAGCAGCTCCATGGGCGAGCAGTACTTC,CASSSMGEQYF
TRBV2,TRBJ2-5,.,.,TGTGCCAACAGTGGCCAAGGGACTGTCCAAGAGACCCAGTACTTC,CANSGQGTVQETQYF
TRBV20-1,TRBJ2-7,TRBD2,few,TGCAGTGCTAGAGATCTGGCGGGGGTCTACGAGCAGTACTTC,CSARDLAGVYEQYF
TRBV5-1,TRBJ2-3,.,.,TGCGCCAGCAGCTTGGGCCCAGGTGTAAGCACAGATACGCAGTATTTT,CASSLGPGVSTDTQYF
TRBV6-2/TRBV6-3,TRBJ2-4,.,.,TGTGCCAGCAGTTACCGCCAGGGTGGAACCTACGAGCGGTACTTC,CASSYRQGGTYERYF
TRBV29-1,TRBJ2-4,.,few,TGCAGCGTCCGGGCGGAAAACATTCAGTACTTC,CSVRAENIQYF
TRBV29-1,TRBJ2-7,.,.,TGCAGCGTAGAACTCACCTACGAGCAGTACTTC,CSVELTYEQYF
TRBV20-1,TRBJ1-2,.,.,TGCAGTGCCTTACAGGAGGGTCTCTATGGCTACACCTTC,CSALQEGLYGYTF
TRBV5-1,TRBJ2-5,TRBD2,.,TGCGCCAGCAGTGGGACTAGCGGGGGCGCCACCCCCCGGGAGACCCAGTACTTC,CASSGTSGGATPRETQYF
TRBV10-3,TRBJ2-7,.,few,TGTGCCATCAGTGAGCTGGACAGACTATACGAGCAGTACTTC,CAISELDRLYEQYF
TRBV7-2,TRBJ2-3,TRBD2,.,TGTGCCAGCAGCCCCCAGCGGGGGTTCACAGATACGCAGTATTTT,CASSPQRGFTDTQYF
TRBV10-3,TRBJ2-3,.,.,TGTGCCATCAGTGATAGGGAAGGCCCCCCAGATACGCAGTATTTT,CAISDREGPPDTQYF
TRBV7-7,TRBJ2-1,.,.,TGTGCCAGCAGCTTTAATAGGGCAGCCCAAGAGACCCAGTTCTTC,CASSFNRAAQETQFF
TRBV25-1,TRBJ1-2,.,.,TGTGCCAGCGGGATTGGTTCCCATGGCTACACCTTC,CASGIGSHGYTF
TRBV9,TRBJ1-5,TRBD1,once,TGTGCCAGCAGCGGACAGGGGATAAGCAATCAGCCCCAGCATTTT,CASSGQGISNQPQHF
TRBV10-3,TRBJ2-7,.,.,TGTGCCGCCAGGGGGGAGCCAGGCTACGAGCAGTACTTC,CAARGEPGYEQYF
TRBV3-1,TRBJ1-2,.,.,TGCGCCAGCAGCCAAGATTGGGGCGGCTACACCTTC,CASSQDWGGYTF
TRBV3-1,TRBJ2-1,TRBD2,.,TGTGCCAGCAGCCAAGGAGCGGGGGGCGAAAAAGAGCAGTTCTTC,CASSQGAGGEKEQFF
TRBV27,TRBJ1-2,.,.,TGTGCCAGCAGTCCCAATACGAACGGGCGAAATGGCTACACCTTC,CASSPNTNGRNGYTF
TRBV20-1,TRBJ2-5,TRBD1,.,TGCAGTGCCGATTCGACAGGGGGCGCGGAAAAGACCCAGTACTTC,CSADSTGGAEKTQYF
TRBV6-5,TRBJ2-7,.,.,TGTGCCAGCAGTTACTCGAGGCGGACCAGCTCCTACGAGCAGTACTTC,CASSYSRRTSSYEQYF
TRBV5-1,TRBJ2-6,TRBD2,.,TGCGCCAGCAGCCCCCGACTAGCGGGGGGCGCTGGGGCCAACGTCCTGACTTTC,CASSPRLAGGAGANVLTF
TRBV11-2,TRBJ2-1,.,.,TGTGCCAGCAGCTTACAAGGCAGGGGGGACAGTGAGCAGTTCTTC,CASSLQGRGDSEQFF
TRBV6-2/TRBV6-3,TRBJ2-7,TRBD2,.,TGTGCCAGCAAGCACGAGGGCGGGAGCTCCTACAATGAGCAGTACTTC,CASKHEGGSSYNEQYF
TRBV5-1,TRBJ2-5,TRBD2,.,TGCGCCAGCAGCCCCTCACGGGGTGGGGGACTACACGCAGAGACCCAGTACTTC,CASSPSRGGGLHAETQYF
TRBV7-9,TRBJ1-2,.,few,TGTGCCAGCAGCTTAGTTGTGGCTAACTATGGCTACACCTTC,CASSLVVANYGYTF
TRBV20-1,TRBJ1-2,TRBD1,.,TGCAGTGCTAGAGATGTGGGCACAGGGGGCGTTTCTGGCTACACCTTC,CSARDVGTGGVSGYTF
TRBV10-3,TRBJ2-7,.,.,TGTGCCATCAGTGAGCAGGGCTCCTACGGGCAGTACTTC,CAISEQGSYGQYF
TRBV9,TRBJ2-3,.,once,TGTGCCAGCAGCGTAGGCGGTTCTGGCACAGATACGCAGTATTTT,CASSVGGSGTDTQYF
TRBV5-5,TRBJ1-2,TRBD1,.,TGTGCCAGCAGCCTCGCGGGACAGAATAACTATGGCTACACCTTC,CASSLAGQNNYGYTF
TRBV10-3,TRBJ2-6,.,.,TGTGCCATCCCCAGGGGACCGAACTCTGGGGCCAACGTCCTGACTTTC,CAIPRGPNSGANVLTF
TRBV10-3,TRBJ1-2,TRBD1,.,TGTGCCATCAGTGAGTGGACAGGGAACAACTATGGCTACACCTTC,CAISEWTGNNYGYTF
TRBV9,TRBJ2-1,.,once,TGTGCCAGCAGCGTACTAACAGCTCTGTACAATGAGCAGTTCTTC,CASSVLTALYNEQFF
TRBV3-1,TRBJ1-6,.,.,TGTGCCAGCAGCCAAGGGGAATTGAGCAGGGGTAATTCACCCCTCCACTTT,CASSQGELSRGNSPLHF
TRBV29-1,TRBJ2-1,TRBD2,.,TGCAGCGTTGTCTCCGGTATAGCGGGGGGGCCGCTGGAGCAGTTCTTC,CSVVSGIAGGPLEQFF
TRBV27,TRBJ2-7,TRBD1,few,TGTGCCAGCAAGGGATCCGGGACAGCTAACTACGAGCAGTACTTC,CASKGSGTANYEQYF
TRBV29-1,TRBJ2-6,TRBD1,few,TGCAGCGTTGCGGGACAGGGGGTCTCTGGGGCCAACGTCCTGACTTTC,CSVAGQGVSGANVLTF
TRBV20-1,TRBJ1-5,.,.,TGCAGTGCTAGAGATCGGGTGGGGGCAAGCAATCAGCCCCAGCATTTT,CSARDRVGASNQPQHF
TRBV4-2,TRBJ1-4,.,.,TGTGCCAGCAGCCAAGATCCCGGTCGTTGGGAAAAACTGTTTTTT,CASSQDPGRWEKLFF
TRBV4-1,TRBJ2-7,.,.,TGCGCCAGCAGCCAATCCCTGGTCGGAGCCTACGAGCAGTACTTC,CASSQSLVGAYEQYF
TRBV4-3,TRBJ2-1,.,.,TGCGCCAGCAGCCAACCGGACAGAAACAATGAGCAGTTCTTC,CASSQPDRNNEQFF
TRBV10-3,TRBJ2-3,TRBD2,.,TGTGCCATCGGCCCCGGGACTAAGGCAGATACGCAGTATTTT,CAIGPGTKADTQYF
TRBV20-1,TRBJ2-1,.,.,TGCAGTGCTAGAGTCCCGGGACCCCGGGATGAGCAGTTCTTC,CSARVPGPRDEQFF
TRBV7-2,TRBJ2-2,.,.,TGTGCCAGCAGCTTCCCGCCTGGGAAGAACACCGGGGAGCTGTTTTTT,CASSFPPGKNTGELFF
TRBV12-3/TRBV12-4,TRBJ1-2,TRBD1,.,TGTGCCAGCAGTTTAAGGGACAGCAATGGCTACACCTTC,CASSLRDSNGYTF
TRBV2,TRBJ2-7,TRBD1,.,TGTGCCAGCAGGGCTAAGACAGGGGCACCCTACGAGCAGTACTTC,CASRAKTGAPYEQYF
TRBV24-1,TRBJ2-7,.,.,TGTGCCACCAGCGATTGGGAGGACGAGCAGTACTTC,CATSDWEDEQYF
TRBV5-1,TRBJ2-7,.,.,TGCGCCAGCAGCTTGGAAGGGACGGGCGACGAGCAGCACTTC,CASSLEGTGDEQHF
TRBV7-2,TRBJ2-4,TRBD2,.,TGTGCCAGCCGGCTAGCGGGGGGACCAACCAAAAACATTCAGTACTTC,CASRLAGGPTKNIQYF
TRBV6-2/TRBV6-3,TRBJ2-2,.,.,TGTGCCAGCAGTTATGACGTTTCCCCCGGGGAGCTGTTTTTT,CASSYDVSPGELFF
TRBV27,TRBJ2-3,TRBD2,.,TGTGCCAGCAGTCTGGGACTAGCGGGGGTCACAGATACGCAGTATTTT,CASSLGLAGVTDTQYF
TRBV4-1,TRBJ1-2,.,.,TGCGCCAGCAGCCAAAATCCAAGCTGGGGCTACACCTTC,CASSQNPSWGYTF
TRBV13,TRBJ1-2,.,.,TGTGCCAGCAGGCATCCTACAGACGGGGGTGGCTACACCTTC,CASRHPTDGGGYTF